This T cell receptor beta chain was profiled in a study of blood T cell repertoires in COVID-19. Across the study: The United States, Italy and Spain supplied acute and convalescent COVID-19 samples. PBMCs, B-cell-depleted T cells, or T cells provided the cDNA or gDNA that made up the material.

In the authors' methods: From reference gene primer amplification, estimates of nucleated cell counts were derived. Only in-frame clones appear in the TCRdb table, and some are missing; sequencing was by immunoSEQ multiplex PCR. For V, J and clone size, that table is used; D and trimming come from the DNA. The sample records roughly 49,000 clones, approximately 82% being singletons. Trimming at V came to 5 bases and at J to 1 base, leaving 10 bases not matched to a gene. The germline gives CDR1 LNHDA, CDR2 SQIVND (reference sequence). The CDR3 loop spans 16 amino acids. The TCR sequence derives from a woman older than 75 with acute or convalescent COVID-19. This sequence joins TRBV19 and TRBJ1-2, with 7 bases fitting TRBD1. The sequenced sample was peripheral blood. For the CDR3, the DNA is TGTGCCAGTAGTTCCCAGTCAGGGGGTCGTAACTATGGCTACACCTTC. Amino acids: CASSSQSGGRNYGYTF.